One TCR beta chain is described in this entry. The target of this receptor is not known. No much larger clonotype is one base removed from it; base qualities were not supplied. Patients with a history of autoimmune disease or receiving systemic immunosuppression were excluded from the trial. Peripheral blood for TCR sequencing was collected from all dose cohorts at baseline, on cycle 4 day 1, and on cycle 7 day 1. The samples were drawn from a first-in-human, open-label, multicenter phase I dose-escalation trial of ivuxolimab. Adults with locally advanced or metastatic melanoma, renal cell carcinoma, hepatocellular carcinoma or head and neck squamous cell carcinoma were enrolled in the trial. Before TCR sequencing, CD4+ T cells and CD8+ T cells from peripheral blood were sorted into separate populations. This sample is drawn from a study of OX40 agonist ivuxolimab in advanced cancers. The study in broad terms: Ivuxolimab was an agonistic, fully human IgG2 monoclonal antibody directed against OX40 (CD134), a costimulatory receptor. Intravenous ivuxolimab was administered to patients every 2 weeks at six dose levels: 0.01, 0.1, 0.3, 1.5, 3 and 10 mg/kg. Among the roughly 50 dose-escalation patients, around 19 had hepatocellular carcinoma, roughly 15 melanoma, 9 renal cell carcinoma and 9 head and neck cancer. In the dose-escalation cohort, 75% to 85% of patients were male, and the mean age was roughly 60 years with a range of about 20 to 80. Patients were allowed to have had prior anti-PD-1, anti-PD-L1 or anti-CTLA-4 therapy, and 40% of the dose-escalation patients had been treated with checkpoint inhibitors. Partial responses occurred in three dose-escalation patients: two with cutaneous melanoma and one with hepatocellular carcinoma. The purpose of peripheral TCRbeta sequencing was to test whether ivuxolimab changed TCR sequence diversity and led to clonal T-cell expansion. The paper describes the monotherapy dose-escalation part (N ≈ 50 patients) of the phase I trial of ivuxolimab. What the authors observed across the whole study: At doses from 0.1 to 3.0 mg/kg, clonal expansion was seen in both CD4+ and CD8+ blood T cells between baseline and week 6. Antigen specificity was not determined for the clonally expanded peripheral T cells. Low levels of normalized T-cell clonal expansion were also seen in some nonresponding patients. In the 0.1-3.0 mg/kg groups, partial responders had among the lowest normalized peripheral clonal expansion, particularly in CD8+ T cells. After ivuxolimab, more expanded clones were found on average in CD8+ T cells than in CD4+ T cells.

For sequencing of the TCRbeta CDR3 region, genomic DNA was extracted from the sorted cells. The immunoSEQ Assay was used to sequence the TCRbeta CDR3 regions. TCRdb provides this immuneACCESS table in a form limited to in-frame rearrangements. Some clones are lacking; in checked studies, under half of them reflect an unresolved V gene, and why the rest are absent is not known. The sample yields over 45,000 clones; around 84% were counted once. The ten biggest clones cover 9% to 10% of the sample. The origin of this receptor is an adult with an advanced solid tumor such as melanoma, head and neck, liver or kidney cancer. Sequenced here: CD4+ or CD8+ T cells sorted from blood, sampled in a trial of the OX40 agonist ivuxolimab.

Here is the DNA: TGCGCCAGCAGCCCGGACAGGAGCTCCTACAATGAGCAGTTCTTC. This sequence encodes CASSPDRSSYNEQFF. The V and J genes are TRBV5-1 and TRBJ2-1, with TRBD1 matching 7 junction bases. Trimmed from V: 4 bases; trimmed from J: 0 bases; junction bases lacking a gene match: 4. The CDR3 contains 15 residues, cysteine and phenylalanine counted. Only the CDR3 DNA is retained, 45 bases long and in frame from the first base. The germline V gene yields SGHRS for CDR1 and YFSETQ for CDR2.